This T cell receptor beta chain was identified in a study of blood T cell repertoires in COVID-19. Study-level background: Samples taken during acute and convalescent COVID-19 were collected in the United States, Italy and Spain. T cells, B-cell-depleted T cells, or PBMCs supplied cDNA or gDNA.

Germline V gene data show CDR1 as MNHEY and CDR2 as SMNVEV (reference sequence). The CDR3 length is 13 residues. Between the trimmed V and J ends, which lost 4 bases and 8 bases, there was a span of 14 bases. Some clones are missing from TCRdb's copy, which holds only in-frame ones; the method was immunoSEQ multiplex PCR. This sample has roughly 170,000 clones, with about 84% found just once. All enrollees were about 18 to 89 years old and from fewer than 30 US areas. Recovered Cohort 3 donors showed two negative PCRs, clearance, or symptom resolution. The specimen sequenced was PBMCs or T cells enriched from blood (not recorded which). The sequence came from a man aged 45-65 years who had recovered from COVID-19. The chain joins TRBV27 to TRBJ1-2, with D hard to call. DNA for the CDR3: TGTGCCAGCAGTTCTCACTCGATCCGGGGCTACACCTTC. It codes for CASSSHSIRGYTF.